Presented here are 10 T cell receptor beta chains from one specimen sequenced in a study of T cells in Graves' hyperthyroidism and ophthalmopathy. The TCR beta CDR3 regions underwent amplification using RNA transcripts as the source. With the HTBI primer set, the TCR CDR3 went through a first round of RT-PCR. TCRdb itself ran the multiplex PCR reads through MiXCR, one entry per CDR3 protein. The sample lists hundreds of thousands of distinct CDR3 sequences, 14% to 15% seen once, with 4% to 5.5% in the top ten. The sequenced sample was blood. All receptors derive from a woman aged 40 to 50 with Graves' ophthalmopathy.

This clonotype appeared many times. V and J are TRBV20-1 and TRBJ1-5, with D possibly TRBD1 on 5 matching bases. This CDR3 is built from 15 residues. Trimming shortened V by 6 bases and J by 0 bases, and 15 bases separated the two germline ends. Germline CDR1 and CDR2: DFQATT and SNEGSKA (reference sequence). CDR3 in amino acids: CSAPDSSHSNQPQHF. DNA of the CDR3: TGCAGTGCACCCGACAGCTCCCATAGCAATCAGCCCCAGCATTTT.

This clonotype appeared many times. V usage is TRBV6-5 and J usage is TRBJ2-5, with D possibly TRBD1 on 6 matching bases. The V and J ends lost 2 bases and 2 bases respectively, with 12 bases between them. This CDR3 spans 15 amino acids. Germline values: CDR1 MNHEY, CDR2 SVGAGI. CDR3 amino acids: CASSYTGTKQETQYF. The CDR3 nucleotides read TGTGCCAGCAGTTACACCGGGACAAAACAAGAGACCCAGTACTTC.

This clonotype was observed many times. A read error may explain this, as a much larger clone is one base away. The chain employs TRBV15 and TRBJ2-5; 9 bases map to TRBD1. CDR3 length: 15 residues. CDR1 and CDR2 from the germline V gene are LNHNV and YYDKDF (reference sequence). In DNA form, the CDR3 reads TGTGCCACCAGCAGTCTGGACAGGGGAGGGGAGATCCAGTACTTC. Protein: CATSSLDRGGEIQYF.

The V call is TRBV7-3, the J call TRBJ2-2; D possibly corresponds to TRBD2 (6 bases). V was trimmed by 5 bases and J by 5 bases, leaving 18 bases between them. CDR3 size: 16 residues. The germline gives CDR1 SGHTA, CDR2 FQGTGA. CDR3 residues: CASSLGRGPSTGELFF. The CDR3 DNA reads TGTGCCAGCAGCCTGGGGCGGGGACCCTCGACCGGGGAGCTGTTTTTT.

In this sample, this clonotype turned up many times. This chain uses TRBV6-2 or TRBV6-3 with TRBJ2-7, with D perhaps matching TRBD1 (5 bases). The CDR3 runs 12 residues. Trimming shortened V by 10 bases and J by 3 bases, and 13 bases separated the two germline ends. The germline V gene encodes CDR1 MNHEY and CDR2 SVGEGT. The CDR3 DNA is TGTGCCACCGAAGACAGTTACTACGAGCAGTACTTC. Amino acid sequence: CATEDSYYEQYF.

This clonotype was picked up many times. The chain couples TRBV29-1 to TRBJ2-7; the D gene is possibly TRBD2 (6 bases). CDR3 length: 14 amino acids. CDR1 SQVTM and CDR2 ANQGSEA come from the germline V gene. Trimming left V 0 bases short and J 1 base short, with 10 bases between. The CDR3 here is CSVEDTGESYEQYF. CDR3 DNA: TGCAGCGTTGAAGATACGGGGGAGTCCTACGAGCAGTACTTC.

This clonotype came up a few times. As the CDR3 is not closed by the conserved phenylalanine or tryptophan, this likely results from a read error. The chain employs TRBV9 and TRBJ2-7; 7 bases are shared with TRBD2. This CDR3 has 13 residues. Germline V gene data show CDR1 as SGDLS and CDR2 as YYNGEE. V shed 0 bases and J 6 bases; nucleotides not matched to a gene: 3. Written as DNA, the CDR3 is TGTGCCAGCAGCGTAGTGTCTAGCGGCGAGCAGTACCTC. Translating it yields CASSVVSSGEQYL.

This sequence joins TRBV6-2 or TRBV6-3 and TRBJ2-5, with D possibly TRBD1 on 6 matching bases. Germline CDR1 reads MNHEY; CDR2 reads SVGEGT. The length of the CDR3 is 15 residues. V was pared by 2 bases and J by 1 base, with 11 bases between. CDR3 DNA: TGTGCCAGCAGTTACATGGGACATTCCCAAGAGACCCAGTACTTC. This encodes CASSYMGHSQETQYF.

This clonotype was recorded at least ten times. The chain employs TRBV7-9 and TRBJ2-5, with 7 bases aligning to TRBD1. V was pared by 5 bases and J by 0 bases, with 3 bases of the junction left unmatched. The CDR3 totals 14 residues. In germline, CDR1 is SEHNR, CDR2 FQNEAQ (reference sequence). CDR3 DNA sequence: TGTGCCAGCAGCGGGGGACAGAACCAAGAGACCCAGTACTTC. Translated, it gives CASSGGQNQETQYF.

In its sample, this clonotype was seen many times. This chain joins TRBV20-1 and TRBJ2-5, with no clear D. Trimming cost V 5 bases and J 4 bases, with 11 bases left between them. Germline CDR1 is DFQATT and CDR2 is SNEGSKA (reference sequence). The CDR3 spans 12 residues. In nucleotides, the CDR3 is TGCAGTGCTGTATCTCCCCCAGAGACCCAGTACTTC. Translating it yields CSAVSPPETQYF.